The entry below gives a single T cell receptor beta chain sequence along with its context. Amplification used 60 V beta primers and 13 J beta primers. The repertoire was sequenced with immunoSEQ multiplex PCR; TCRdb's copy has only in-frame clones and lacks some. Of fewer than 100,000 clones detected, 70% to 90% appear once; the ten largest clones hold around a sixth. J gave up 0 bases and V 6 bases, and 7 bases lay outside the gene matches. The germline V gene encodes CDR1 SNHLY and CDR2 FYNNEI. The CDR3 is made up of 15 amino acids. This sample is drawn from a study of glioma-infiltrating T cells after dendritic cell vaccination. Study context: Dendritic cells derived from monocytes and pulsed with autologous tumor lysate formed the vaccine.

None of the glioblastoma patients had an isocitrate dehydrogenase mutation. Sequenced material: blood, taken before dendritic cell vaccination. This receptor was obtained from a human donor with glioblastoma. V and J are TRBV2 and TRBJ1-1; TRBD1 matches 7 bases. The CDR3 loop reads CASRDRTGVNTEAFF. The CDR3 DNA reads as TGTGCCAGCAGGGACAGAACAGGGGTGAACACTGAAGCTTTCTTT.